The entry that follows covers one T cell receptor beta chain sequence. Its antigen is still unknown. These data come from a study of T-cell memory formation after mild COVID-19. In the study overall: Across donors, TCR clusters were largely donor specific. Study-wide results and limits: Within pre-infection memory, some responding clones were found, suggesting cross-reactive memory joined.

Germline V gene data show CDR1 as SGHTA and CDR2 as FQGNSA. With 5 bases removed from V and 5 bases from J, the gap between germline ends came to 12 bases. The CDR3 runs to 13 residues. The authors produced TCR alpha and TCR beta cDNA libraries with sample barcodes and UMIs by 5'RACE using constant-segment primers. MiXCR, applied by TCRdb to the 5' RACE reads, yields one record per CDR3 protein. The table lists 300,000 to 400,000 distinct CDR3 sequences, about 15% of them singletons, with under 25% in the top ten. The specimen was PBMCs or a T cell subset sorted from them (not recorded which). The rearrangement uses TRBV7-2 and TRBJ2-5; TRBD2 is a possible D gene (6 bases). The TCR originated in a man between 18 and 29 years old who had mild COVID-19 (a few samples of this study predate the infection). Cell type and time point are not known. The CDR3 reads CASSPYREETQYF. The CDR3 DNA sequence: TGTGCCAGCAGCCCCTACCGGGAGGAGACCCAGTACTTC.